This entry lists 23 T cell receptor beta chains sequenced from one sample in a study of T cell clonality in common variable immunodeficiency. Study-wide results and limits: Reportedly, TCR beta sequences from common variable immunodeficiency showed fewer deletions and N-nucleotide insertions.

Their target antigens are unknown. The protocol was immunoSEQ multiplex PCR, while the TCRdb copy is restricted to in-frame clones and leaves out a portion. The sample contains about 34,000 clones, none of them singletons. The sample comprised peripheral blood mononuclear cells. Receptors were obtained from a human donor with common variable immunodeficiency.

About this clone itself: The read ends 3 residues early relative to the CDR3; the germline J gene fills the gap. The chain is built from TRBV20-1 and TRBJ2-7; 12 positions agree with TRBD2. Germline V gene lookup returns CDR1 DFQATT and CDR2 SNEGSKA (reference sequence). The CDR3 extends over 15 amino acids. V trimming: 6 bases; J trimming: 5 bases; junction bases outside the gene matches: 11. The chain's CDR3 is CSAHPTSGSINEQYF. Partial CDR3 DNA: TGCAGTGCGCATCCGACTAGCGGGAGTATTAACGAG.

This clone was recorded many times. With the read ending 3 residues before the CDR3 end, the germline J gene is used to fill in that end. The chain links TRBV4-2 to TRBJ2-3, with 7 positions matching TRBD2. The CDR3 extends over 16 amino acids. V lost 0 bases, J lost 2 bases, and 5 bases stayed unmatched. Per germline, CDR1 LGHNA and CDR2 YNFKEQ. CDR3 in amino acids: CASSQDSGGNTDTQYF. Partial CDR3 DNA: TGTGCCAGCAGCCAAGACTCGGGGGGAAACACAGATACG.

Note on this clone: The DNA ends 3 residues before the CDR3 does, and the rest of the CDR3 is filled in from the germline J gene. V and J are TRBV7-9 and TRBJ2-5; D uncertain. This CDR3 is 14 amino acids long. V lost 2 bases and J 2 bases, leaving 9 bases between the germline ends. Germline-derived CDR1 and CDR2 are SEHNR and FQNEAQ (reference sequence). The CDR3 sequence: CASSLNPGQETQYF. CDR3 bases read: TGTGCCAGCAGCTTAAACCCAGGACAAGAGACC.

In its sample, this clone is medium-sized. The read finishes 3 residues shy of the CDR3 end, and the germline J gene is used to complete it. The J gene is TRBJ2-6, the V gene TRBV7-8; 7 bases are shared with TRBD1. Trimming at V came to 5 bases and at J to 0 bases, leaving 7 bases not matched to a gene. The CDR3 is made up of 17 amino acids. From germline, CDR1 is SGHVS and CDR2 FQNEAQ. The covered CDR3 bases are TGTGCCAGCAGCCTGGGACAGCTCTTCTCTGGGGCCAACGTC. It is translated as CASSLGQLFSGANV. The full CDR3 protein is CASSLGQLFSGANVLTF.

Only a few counts were recorded for this clone. The read finishes 3 residues shy of the CDR3 end, and the germline J gene is used to complete it. J is TRBJ1-1 and V is TRBV6-2 or TRBV6-3, with TRBD1 as a possible D gene (5 bases). The V end was cut by 7 bases, the J end by 4 bases, with 13 bases between. CDR1 is MNHEY and CDR2 is SVGEGT in the germline V gene. The CDR3 loop spans 13 amino acids. Incomplete CDR3 DNA: TGTGCCAGCACCCCGGGGGGGTTCACTGAA. This gives the protein CASTPGGFTE. The full CDR3 protein is CASTPGGFTEAFF.

This clone was observed many times. Sequencing ends 3 residues short of the CDR3 end; the germline J gene provides the rest. The V gene is TRBV5-6, the J gene TRBJ1-1; D possibly corresponds to TRBD1 (6 bases). This CDR3 region has 14 residues. Germline V gene data show CDR1 as SGHDT and CDR2 as YYEEEE. Trimming pared 4 bases from V and 3 bases from J, leaving 13 bases between. CDR3 in amino acids: CASSLTGPYTEAFF. Partial CDR3 DNA: TGTGCCAGCAGCCTGACAGGACCCTACACTGAA. Full variable domain (outside the CDR3, taken from reference TRBV5-6 and TRBJ1-1): DAGVTQSPTHLIKTRGQQVTLRCSPKSGHDTVSWYQQALGQGPQFIFQYYEEEERQRGNFPDRFSGHQFPNYSSELNVNALLLGDSALYLCASSLTGPYTEAFFGQGTRLTVV.

This clone was observed many times. The CDR3 end is not reached by the read, which stops 3 residues before it; the germline J gene fills it in. The chain recombines TRBV2 with TRBJ1-1, with TRBD1 identical over 8 bases. Germline V CDR1 and CDR2: SNHLY, FYNNEI. Trimming removed 7 bases from V and 3 bases from J; junction bases left unmatched: 4. The CDR3 spans 13 residues. CDR3 in amino acids: CASTTGGDTEAFF. CDR3 bases read: TGTGCCAGCACCACAGGGGGGGACACTGAA.

This clone was seen ten or more times. The read ends 3 residues shy of where the CDR3 ends; the end is completed using the germline J gene. The rearrangement uses TRBV5-1 and TRBJ2-6; D gene unclear. V lost 0 bases and J 4 bases, leaving 5 bases between the germline ends. Germline V gene sequence: CDR1 SGHRS, CDR2 YFSETQ. The CDR3 runs to 14 residues. The part of the CDR3 DNA that was read is TGCGCCAGCAGCTTGGTGACAGGGGCCAACGTC. Amino acid sequence: CASSLVTGANV. In full, the CDR3 reads CASSLVTGANVLTF.

In this sample, this clone turned up many times. The sequence runs out 3 residues before the end of the CDR3; the remainder is reconstructed from the germline J gene. The chain joins TRBV19 to TRBJ2-3; 9 nucleotides match TRBD2. CDR3 length equals 14 residues. Per germline, CDR1 LNHDA and CDR2 SQIVND (reference sequence). CDR3 loop: CASSVPGLAGPQYF. The CDR3 bases that were read are TGTGCCAGTAGTGTTCCCGGGCTAGCGGGACCG.

This clone has only a few counts. The read comes to an end 3 residues before the CDR3 does, leaving the germline J gene to fill in the end. The chain uses TRBV20-1 and TRBJ2-1; possibly TRBD2 for D (7 bases). Trimming removed 6 bases from V and 9 bases from J, with 9 bases in between. The V gene's germline CDR1 is DFQATT and CDR2 SNEGSKA (reference sequence). The CDR3 is made up of 10 amino acids. The CDR3 here is CSAGGREQFF. The covered CDR3 bases are TGCAGTGCCGGGGGGCGTGAG.

This clone was seen many times. The missing CDR3 end, 3 residues past where the read stops, is filled in from the germline J gene. V and J are TRBV27 and TRBJ1-2; possibly TRBD1 for D (6 bases). The CDR3 is made up of 13 amino acids. Trimming cost V 3 bases and J 4 bases, with 9 bases left between them. Germline assignment: CDR1 MNHEY and CDR2 SMNVEV (reference sequence). The CDR3 spells CASSFEQGYGYTF. The sequenced CDR3 bases are TGTGCCAGCAGTTTCGAACAGGGCTATGGC.

This clone appeared a few times. CDR3 sequence reads: CASSIGLGARTDTQYF. CDR3 DNA, as far as it was read: TGTGCCAGTAGTATTGGTCTGGGGGCTCGCACAGATACG. The V call is TRBV19, the J call TRBJ2-3; perhaps TRBD1 as D (6 bases). The read gets to within 3 residues of the CDR3 end, and the germline J gene fills in the rest. Between the trimmed V and J ends, which lost 3 bases and 1 base, there was a span of 14 bases. The CDR3 is 16 amino acids. Germline CDR1 LNHDA, CDR2 SQIVND (reference sequence).

This clone was picked up a small number of times. Read coverage stops 3 residues before the CDR3 terminus; the germline J gene supplies the remainder. The V call is TRBV5-1, the J call TRBJ2-7, with 9 bases that match TRBD2. The germline CDR1 and CDR2 sequences are SGHRS and YFSETQ. The CDR3 is 14 amino acids. With V trimmed by 4 bases and J by 0 bases, 2 bases remained unmatched. The part of the CDR3 DNA that was read is TGCGCCAGCAGCGAGACTAGCGGCTCCTACGAG. Its translation is CASSETSGSYE. The full CDR3 sequence reads CASSETSGSYEQYF.

Of note for this clone: The sequence runs out 3 residues before the end of the CDR3; the remainder is reconstructed from the germline J gene. The genes are TRBV18 and TRBJ1-5; 9 nucleotides line up with TRBD1. The trim removed 6 bases at V and 5 bases at J, leaving 8 bases unmatched. Per germline, CDR1 KGHSH and CDR2 LQKENI. The CDR3 has 15 residues. Here the CDR3 reads CASSLGGQGYQPQHF. The sequenced CDR3 bases are TGTGCCAGCTCCCTAGGGGGACAGGGCTATCAGCCC.

At least ten counts were recorded for this clone. The sequence runs out 3 residues before the end of the CDR3; the remainder is reconstructed from the germline J gene. V is TRBV30 and J is TRBJ2-1; possibly TRBD2 for D (6 bases). Germline CDR1 is GTSNPN and CDR2 is SVGIG (reference sequence). The germline V and J ends were trimmed by 1 base and 0 bases, with 10 bases remaining between them. The CDR3 has 15 residues. This chain's CDR3 is CAWSAIGGSYNEQFF. CDR3 DNA (partial): TGTGCCTGGAGTGCCATCGGGGGCTCCTACAATGAG. Combining the CDR3 with reference TRBV30 and TRBJ2-1 gives the whole variable domain SQTIHQWPATLVQPVGSPLSLECTVEGTSNPNLYWYRQAAGRGLQLLFYSVGIGQISSEVPQNLSASRPQDRQFILSSKKLLLSDSGFYLCAWSAIGGSYNEQFFGPGTRLTVL.

Many counts were recorded for this clone. With the read ending 3 residues before the CDR3 end, the germline J gene is used to fill in that end. The gene calls are TRBV11-2 and TRBJ2-7, with 12 bases matching TRBD2. J lost 4 bases, V lost 3 bases, and 4 bases had no gene match. The CDR3 runs 15 residues. Germline V gene sequence: CDR1 SGHAT, CDR2 FQNNGV. The sequenced CDR3 bases are TGTGCCAGCAGCTTCGGGACTAGCGGGTTTTACGAG. This codes for CASSFGTSGFYE. The whole CDR3 protein reads CASSFGTSGFYEQYF.

Worth noting for this clone: The read ends 3 residues shy of where the CDR3 ends; the end is completed using the germline J gene. The chain uses TRBV5-6 and TRBJ1-2, with 8 positions matching TRBD1. The CDR3 runs 14 residues. Unmatched junction bases numbered 10, after V lost 7 bases and J lost 5 bases. The germline CDR1 and CDR2 sequences are SGHDT and YYEEEE. The CDR3 sequence is CASDQGQARYGYTF. CDR3 bases read: TGTGCCAGCGACCAGGGACAGGCAAGGTATGGC.

Worth noting for this clone: The read ends 3 residues shy of where the CDR3 ends; the end is completed using the germline J gene. V is TRBV19 and J is TRBJ1-1; D call uncertain. The CDR3 covers 13 residues. Germline CDR1 LNHDA, CDR2 SQIVND (reference sequence). V dropped 3 bases and J dropped 7 bases, with 12 bases sitting between them. CDR3 sequence reads: CASSITSSNEAFF. CDR3 DNA (partial): TGTGCCAGTAGTATTACTAGCTCCAATGAA.

In this sample, this clone turned up many times. Coverage ceases 3 residues before the CDR3 finishes, and the germline J gene fills in the end. The V and J genes are TRBV5-1 and TRBJ2-2; D is perhaps TRBD1 (6 bases). V was pared by 3 bases and J by 5 bases, with 11 bases between. Germline V gene sequence: CDR1 SGHRS, CDR2 YFSETQ. The CDR3 covers 14 residues. The CDR3 here is CASSSAGETGELFF. Incomplete CDR3 DNA: TGCGCCAGCAGCTCAGCAGGGGAGACCGGGGAG.

With respect to this clone: The read terminates 3 residues ahead of where the CDR3 ends, so the germline J gene completes it. The rearrangement links TRBV5-8 to TRBJ1-4; a weak D match, TRBD1 (5 bases). This CDR3 comprises 15 residues. The V end lost 0 bases, the J end lost 3 bases, and 9 bases lay between the germline ends. In germline, CDR1 is SGHTS, CDR2 YDEGEE. The DNA read from the CDR3 is TGTGCCAGCAGCTTGGGACAGACCGCTAATGAAAAA. Protein product: CASSLGQTANEK. The whole CDR3 sequence reads CASSLGQTANEKLFF.

This clone occurred many times. The CDR3 end is not reached by the read, which stops 3 residues before it; the germline J gene fills it in. The J gene is TRBJ2-3, the V gene TRBV18; 8 bases are a match to TRBD1. Per the germline V gene, CDR1 is KGHSH and CDR2 is LQKENI. V gave up 8 bases and J gave up 0 bases; unmatched junction bases: 16. The CDR3 is 18 residues long. The sequenced CDR3 bases are TGTGCCAGCCTTACCACGGACAGGGCTGAGTCTAGCACAGATACG. It is translated as CASLTTDRAESSTDT. The entire CDR3 sequence reads CASLTTDRAESSTDTQYF.

With respect to this clone: Sequencing ends 3 residues short of the CDR3 end; the germline J gene provides the rest. The V gene is TRBV5-1, the J gene TRBJ1-4; D is unclear. The CDR3 covers 15 residues. Germline CDR1 reads SGHRS; CDR2 reads YFSETQ. V gave up 1 base and J gave up 0 bases, with 7 bases separating them. CDR3 region: CASSLSITTNEKLFF. Partial CDR3 DNA: TGCGCCAGCAGCTTGAGCATAACAACTAATGAAAAA.

Only a few counts were recorded for this clone. CDR3 in amino acids: CASSLEGGGNQPQHF. The sequenced CDR3 bases are TGTGCCAGCAGCTTAGAGGGGGGGGGCAATCAGCCC. The rearrangement joins TRBV7-6 to TRBJ1-5; a weak D match, TRBD1 (6 bases). The read terminates 3 residues before the CDR3 end, so the remaining end is supplied by the germline J gene. V lost 1 base to trimming and J lost 2 bases, with 9 bases between them. Germline V gene sequence: CDR1 SGHVS, CDR2 FNYEAQ. The CDR3 consists of 15 residues. Full variable domain (rest looked up from reference TRBV7-6 and TRBJ1-5): GAGVSQSPRYKVTKRGQDVALRCDPISGHVSLYWYRQALGQGPEFLTYFNYEAQQDKSGLPNDRFSAERPEGSISTLTIQRTEQRDSAMYRCASSLEGGGNQPQHFGDGTRLSIL.